This record covers a single TCR beta chain. What it recognizes is unknown. CD45RO-negative, CCR7-selected cells formed the naive CD8 fraction, which excluded terminally differentiated effector memory CD45RA+ cells. This sample stems from a study of shared clonotypes between healthy human individuals. Regarding the study as a whole: There were few donors, and this limited the genetic and exposure-history diversity represented. Only blood samples were collected, and tissue repertoires likely differ.

The authors distributed each subset's genomic DNA evenly over several immunoSEQ plates. In the source study's methods: Sequence data from immunoSEQ were junction-only and lacked quality scores; consequently, filtering differed. Clones were read by immunoSEQ multiplex PCR, and TCRdb kept only the in-frame ones, dropping some. V and J calls and clone size are those listed in that table; D and trimming were worked out from the DNA. The table lists some 2.1 million clones, 85% to 95% of them singletons. This receptor was taken from a young man in good health. Specimen: naive CD8+ T cells sorted from blood.

The CDR3 sequence: CASSLGPGQGGGEQYF. In nucleotides, the CDR3 is TGTGCCAGCAGCTTAGGGCCGGGACAGGGGGGAGGTGAGCAGTACTTC. The V and J genes are TRBV11-2 and TRBJ2-7, with 11 bases identical to TRBD1. Germline loops: CDR1 SGHAT, CDR2 FQNNGV. Trimming cost V 1 base and J 7 bases; bases outside gene matches: 9. This CDR3 is built from 16 residues.